A selection of T cell receptor beta chains follows, all from one sample in a study of Ad26.COV2.S vaccination and SARS-CoV-2 variants. Clones were read by immunoSEQ multiplex PCR, and TCRdb kept only the in-frame ones, dropping some. Here the sample spans 350,000 to 450,000 clones, around nine tenths being singletons. Specimen: peripheral blood, collected in a trial of Ad26.COV2.S vaccine versus placebo. Receptors were obtained from a person aged 18 to 59 who received the Ad26.COV2.S COVID-19 vaccine or a placebo. Both conserved end residues are part of each CDR3. The D gene is left open where the match is weak. Rows give clone size only sometimes, using once, few, many, or a class for an expanded clone.

d_gene	v_gene	j_gene	abundance	CDR3aa	CDR3nt
-	TRBV3-1/TRBV3-2	TRBJ2-1	-	CASSRGRPLGNEQFF	TGTGCCAGCAGCAGAGGCCGGCCCTTAGGCAATGAGCAGTTCTTC
-	TRBV9	TRBJ1-5	few	CASSVGKGQPQHF	TGTGCCAGCAGCGTAGGGAAGGGTCAGCCCCAGCATTTT
TRBD1	TRBV7-2	TRBJ1-3	once	CASSPVGTAFSGNTIYF	TGTGCCAGCAGCCCCGTTGGGACAGCCTTCTCTGGAAACACCATATATTTT
-	TRBV20-1	TRBJ1-2	-	CSASGQGRRYGYTF	TGCAGTGCTAGTGGGCAGGGCCGACGCTATGGCTACACCTTC
-	TRBV7-2	TRBJ2-7	-	CASSLVIQGSYEQYF	TGTGCCAGCAGCTTAGTAATTCAGGGTTCCTACGAGCAGTACTTC
TRBD2	TRBV7-9	TRBJ2-1	-	CASSLGLAGGLYNEQFF	TGTGCCAGCAGCTTAGGCCTAGCGGGGGGGCTCTACAATGAGCAGTTCTTC
TRBD1	TRBV27	TRBJ1-4	-	CASSLQGAREKLFF	TGTGCCAGCAGTCTTCAGGGGGCGAGGGAAAAACTGTTTTTT
-	TRBV3-1/TRBV3-2	TRBJ1-6	-	CASTSVGGRNSPLHF	TGTGCCAGCACATCCGTGGGGGGGAGAAATTCACCCCTCCACTTT
-	TRBV10-3	TRBJ2-1	-	CAISESPGGSQFF	TGTGCCATCAGTGAGTCGCCAGGTGGGTCACAGTTCTTC
TRBD1	TRBV5-1	TRBJ1-6	-	CASSRTGSNSSPLHF	TGCGCCAGCAGCAGGACAGGGAGCAACAGTTCACCCCTCCACTTT
-	TRBV30	TRBJ1-6	-	CAWSLGGDNSPLHF	TGTGCCTGGTCTTTGGGGGGGGACAATTCACCCCTCCACTTT
-	TRBV23-1	TRBJ1-5	-	CASSLPRGQPQHF	TGCGCCAGCAGCCTCCCACGGGGTCAGCCCCAGCATTTT
-	TRBV11-2	TRBJ1-2	-	CASSLGTYYGYTF	TGTGCCAGCAGCTTGGGAACGTATTATGGCTACACCTTC
TRBD1	TRBV19	TRBJ2-1	-	CASSTRPGQGSRSYNEQFF	TGTGCCAGTAGTACAAGGCCGGGACAGGGGTCTCGCTCCTACAATGAGCAGTTCTTC
-	TRBV6-5	TRBJ1-2	few	CASSYSGSYGYTF	TGTGCCAGCAGTTACTCGGGAAGCTATGGCTACACCTTC
TRBD1	TRBV4-2	TRBJ1-5	-	CASSQAGTVSNQPQHF	TGTGCCAGCAGCCAAGCCGGGACAGTTTCCAATCAGCCCCAGCATTTT
TRBD1	TRBV7-6	TRBJ1-6	once	CASSRTGGAGSPLHF	TGTGCCAGCAGCCGGACAGGGGGCGCAGGATCACCCCTCCACTTT
-	TRBV27	TRBJ1-1	-	CASSVDQNTEAFF	TGTGCCAGCAGTGTCGACCAGAACACTGAAGCTTTCTTT
-	TRBV19	TRBJ1-4	-	CASSMAGFGEKLFF	TGTGCCAGTAGTATGGCCGGGTTCGGTGAAAAACTGTTTTTT
TRBD1	TRBV10-3	TRBJ2-1	-	CAISQTGEPYNEQFF	TGTGCCATCAGCCAGACAGGGGAGCCCTACAATGAGCAGTTCTTC
-	TRBV11-2	TRBJ2-1	-	CASSPFEEQFF	TGTGCCAGCAGCCCGTTTGAGGAGCAGTTCTTC
TRBD1	TRBV7-9	TRBJ1-2	-	CASSSDRDLWGNYGYTF	TGTGCCAGCAGCTCCGACAGGGACCTCTGGGGGAACTATGGCTACACCTTC
-	TRBV27	TRBJ1-6	few	CASSPGEGNSPLHF	TGTGCCAGCAGTCCCGGGGAAGGTAATTCACCCCTCCACTTT
-	TRBV27	TRBJ1-6	-	CASSLSSGSKNSPLHF	TGTGCCAGCAGTTTATCATCAGGGAGTAAGAATTCACCCCTCCACTTT
TRBD1	TRBV6-2/TRBV6-3	TRBJ2-1	-	CASSWGTGRNEQFF	TGTGCCAGCAGTTGGGGGACAGGGAGGAATGAGCAGTTCTTC
-	TRBV6-1	TRBJ1-3	-	CASSESRSSGNTIYF	TGTGCCAGCAGTGAAAGCAGGTCCTCTGGAAACACCATATATTTT
TRBD1	TRBV7-9	TRBJ1-4	-	CASSSSDREGEKLFF	TGTGCCAGCAGCTCATCGGACAGGGAGGGAGAAAAACTGTTTTTT
TRBD1	TRBV4-3	TRBJ1-4	-	CASSHGDRGNEKLFF	TGCGCCAGCAGCCATGGGGACAGGGGGAATGAAAAACTGTTTTTT
-	TRBV4-2	TRBJ1-4	-	CASSQGWEKLFF	TGTGCCAGCAGCCAAGGATGGGAAAAACTGTTTTTT
-	TRBV5-4	TRBJ1-5	-	CASSLAGGDQPQHF	TGTGCCAGCAGCTTGGCAGGTGGAGATCAGCCCCAGCATTTT
TRBD1	TRBV4-1	TRBJ1-2	-	CASSQGTGESYGYTF	TGCGCCAGCAGCCAAGGGACAGGGGAAAGCTATGGCTACACCTTC
-	TRBV24-1	TRBJ2-3	-	CATSRGYGDTQYF	TGTGCCACCAGCAGGGGTTACGGCGATACGCAGTATTTT
-	TRBV4-3	TRBJ1-1	-	CASSQEVARNTEAFF	TGCGCCAGCAGCCAAGAAGTCGCCCGAAACACTGAAGCTTTCTTT
-	TRBV9	TRBJ1-4	-	CASSGGVMANEKLFF	TGTGCCAGCAGCGGGGGGGTAATGGCTAATGAAAAACTGTTTTTT
TRBD1	TRBV7-3	TRBJ2-2	-	CASRSMGAGGEYGGELFF	TGTGCCAGCAGATCCATGGGGGCAGGGGGCGAGTACGGCGGGGAGCTGTTTTTT
TRBD1	TRBV5-4	TRBJ1-1	-	CASSWDRVDTEAFF	TGTGCCAGCAGCTGGGACAGGGTGGACACTGAAGCTTTCTTT